This T cell receptor beta chain was found in a study of cytomegalovirus exposure and HLA in healthy donors. Findings and limits, study-wide: In an earlier analysis, productive rearrangement rates for most beta V segments clustered near 87% or 30%. Later genetic work tied a missense DCLRE1C variant to beta-chain V and J trimming. Later analysis identified 17,000 or so TCR beta sequences associated with HLA alleles, using a false discovery rate threshold of 0.05.

In regard to this clone: The antigen is not known.

The PCR employed 60 Vbeta primers together with 13 Jbeta primers. The method was immunoSEQ multiplex PCR; TCRdb's version includes in-frame clones alone and lacks a portion of them. The sample lists approximately 150,000 clones, approximately 80% occurring once. Trimming took off 6 bases at V and 6 bases at J, with 8 bases between the two ends. The germline CDR1 and CDR2 sequences are MNHNS and SASEGT. This CDR3 spans 11 amino acids. This TCR came from a woman between 35 and 50 years old in good health and CMV-seropositive. Input material: PBMCs. V and J are TRBV6-1 and TRBJ1-1, with D maybe TRBD1 (5 bases). The CDR3 bases are TGTGCCAGCAGGGGGGAGGCTGAAGCTTTCTTT. This gives the protein CASRGEAEAFF.